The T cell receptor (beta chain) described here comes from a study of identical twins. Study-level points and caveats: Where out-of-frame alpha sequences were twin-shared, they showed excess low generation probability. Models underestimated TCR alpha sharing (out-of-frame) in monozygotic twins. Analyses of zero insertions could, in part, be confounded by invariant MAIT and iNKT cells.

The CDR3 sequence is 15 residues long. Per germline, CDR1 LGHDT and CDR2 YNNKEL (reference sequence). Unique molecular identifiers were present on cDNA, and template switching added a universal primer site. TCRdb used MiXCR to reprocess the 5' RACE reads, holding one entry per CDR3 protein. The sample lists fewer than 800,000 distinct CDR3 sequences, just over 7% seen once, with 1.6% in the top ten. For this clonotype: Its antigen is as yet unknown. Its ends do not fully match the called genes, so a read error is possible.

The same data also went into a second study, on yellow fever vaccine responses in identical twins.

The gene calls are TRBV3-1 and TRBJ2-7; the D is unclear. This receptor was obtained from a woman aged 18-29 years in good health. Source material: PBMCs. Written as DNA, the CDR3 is TGTGCCTGCAGCCAAGATCTCGTCAGCTCCTACGAGCAGTACTTC. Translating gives CACSQDLVSSYEQYF.